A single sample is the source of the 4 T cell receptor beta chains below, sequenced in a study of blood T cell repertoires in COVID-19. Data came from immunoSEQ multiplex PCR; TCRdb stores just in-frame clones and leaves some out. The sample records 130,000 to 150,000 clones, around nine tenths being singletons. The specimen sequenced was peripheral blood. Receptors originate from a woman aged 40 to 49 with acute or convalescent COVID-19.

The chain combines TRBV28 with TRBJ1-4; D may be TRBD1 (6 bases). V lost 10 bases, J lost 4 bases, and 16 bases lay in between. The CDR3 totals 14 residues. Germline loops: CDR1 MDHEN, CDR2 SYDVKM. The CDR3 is CANSPPGDNEKLFF. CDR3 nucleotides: TGTGCCAACAGCCCCCCAGGGGATAATGAAAAACTGTTTTTT.

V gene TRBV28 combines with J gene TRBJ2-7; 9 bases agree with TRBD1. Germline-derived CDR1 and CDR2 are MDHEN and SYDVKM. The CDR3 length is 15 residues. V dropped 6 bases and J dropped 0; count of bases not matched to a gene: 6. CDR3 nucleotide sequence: TGTGCCAGCAGAACCGGACAGGGGCTCTCCTACGAGCAGTACTTC. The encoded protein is CASRTGQGLSYEQYF.

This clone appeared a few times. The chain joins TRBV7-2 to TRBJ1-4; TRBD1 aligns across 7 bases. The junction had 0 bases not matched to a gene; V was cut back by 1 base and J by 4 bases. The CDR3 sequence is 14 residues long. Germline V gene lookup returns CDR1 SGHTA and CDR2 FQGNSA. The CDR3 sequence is CASSLDRGNEKLFF. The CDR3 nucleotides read TGTGCCAGCAGCTTAGACAGGGGTAATGAAAAACTGTTTTTT. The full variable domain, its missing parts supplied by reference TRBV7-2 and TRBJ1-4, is GAGVSQSPSNKVTEKGKDVELRCDPISGHTALYWYRQSLGQGLEFLIYFQGNSAPDKSGLPSDRFSAERTGGSVSTLTIQRTQQEDSAVYLCASSLDRGNEKLFFGSGTQLSVL.

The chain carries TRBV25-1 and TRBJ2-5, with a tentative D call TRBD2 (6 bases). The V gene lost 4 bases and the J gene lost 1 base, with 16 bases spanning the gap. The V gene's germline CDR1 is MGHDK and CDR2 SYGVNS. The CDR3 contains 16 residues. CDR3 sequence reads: CASSGYSFGGQETQYF. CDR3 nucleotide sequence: TGTGCCAGCAGTGGTTATAGCTTCGGGGGCCAAGAGACCCAGTACTTC.